One and the same sample provided the 10 T cell receptor beta chains below, sequenced in a study of T cell repertoires in cytomegalovirus infection. TCRdb re-called the reads with MiXCR, one entry per CDR3 protein. The sample carries about 310,000 distinct CDR3 sequences, around 10% recorded once. The sample consisted of PBMCs. These receptor sequences come from a human donor in good health (CMV status not recorded). Some clones in this sample may be carry-over from other donors' samples.

This clonotype showed up many times. The V and J genes are TRBV20-1 and TRBJ1-1, with 7 bases lining up with TRBD1. The CDR3 spans 15 residues. V dropped 3 bases and J dropped 0; count of bases not matched to a gene: 7. The germline V gene has CDR1 DFQATT and CDR2 SNEGSKA (reference sequence). CDR3: CSASLPTGLNTEAFF. As DNA, the CDR3 is TGCAGTGCTAGCCTTCCGACAGGGTTGAACACTGAAGCTTTCTTT.

Judged by abundance, this clonotype is medium-sized (0.01 to 0.1%). This chain connects TRBV7-2 to TRBJ2-5, with TRBD2 matching 11 bases. CDR1 and CDR2 from the germline V gene are SGHTA and FQGNSA. The CDR3 covers 16 residues. Trimming took 3 bases from V and 0 from J; bases not matched to a gene: 3. The CDR3 protein is CASSFLAGGHQETQYF. CDR3 sequence (DNA): TGTGCCAGCAGCTTCTTAGCGGGGGGGCACCAAGAGACCCAGTACTTC.

CDR3 amino acids: CATSGGKSYNEQFF. For the CDR3, the DNA is TGTGCCACCAGTGGAGGGAAGTCCTACAATGAGCAGTTCTTC. V gene TRBV24-1 combines with J gene TRBJ2-1; TRBD2 is a possible D gene (5 bases). The length of the CDR3 is 14 residues. V gave up 5 bases and J gave up 1 base, with 8 bases separating them. CDR1 and CDR2 (germline): KGHDR, SFDVKD.

The chain couples TRBV5-6 to TRBJ2-6, with 9 nucleotides matching TRBD1. The junction had 12 bases not matched to a gene; V was cut back by 3 bases and J by 2 bases. The CDR3 spans 19 residues. Germline V gives CDR1 SGHDT, CDR2 YYEEEE. The CDR3 reads CASSSILGTGQAGANVLTF. The CDR3 coding sequence is TGTGCCAGCAGCTCTATCCTCGGGACAGGGCAGGCTGGGGCCAACGTCCTGACTTTC.

This clonotype has ten or more counts. The chain employs TRBV20-1 and TRBJ1-1; D is ambiguous. Germline-derived CDR1 and CDR2 are DFQATT and SNEGSKA (reference sequence). V gave up 1 base and J gave up 1 base, with 7 bases separating them. CDR3 length: 13 residues. CDR3 nucleotides: TGCAGTGCTAGAGCACAGCAGAACACTGAAGCTTTCTTT. Translating gives CSARAQQNTEAFF.

This clonotype was counted many times. The V and J genes are TRBV24-1 and TRBJ1-2; D is unclear. Per the germline V gene, CDR1 is KGHDR and CDR2 is SFDVKD. This CDR3 spans 14 amino acids. The germline V and J ends were trimmed by 3 bases and 7 bases, with 14 bases remaining between them. For the CDR3, the DNA is TGTGCCACCAGTGATGTCGGGTCCCTACGTGGCTACACCTTC. Protein product: CATSDVGSLRGYTF.

This clonotype has just a few counts. The chain couples TRBV20-1 to TRBJ1-2, with D maybe TRBD1 (6 bases). V shed 2 bases and J shed 7 bases, with 14 bases lying between them. The CDR3 sequence is 13 residues long. The germline CDR1 and CDR2 sequences are DFQATT and SNEGSKA (reference sequence). CDR3 DNA: TGCAGTGCTAGACCTTCCCAGGGGAGTGGCTACACCTTC. Amino acids: CSARPSQGSGYTF.

The chain uses TRBV28 and TRBJ1-6; weak D call: TRBD1 (5 bases). Germline CDR1 reads MDHEN; CDR2 reads SYDVKM. The length of the CDR3 is 15 residues. Trimming removed 5 bases at V and 7 bases at J, with 15 bases between. CDR3 sequence (DNA): TGTGCCAGCAGTGTAGGGACGGTCAGAAATTCACCCCTCCACTTT. Amino acid sequence: CASSVGTVRNSPLHF. The complete variable domain, with remaining parts taken from reference TRBV28 and TRBJ1-6, reads DVKVTQSSRYLVKRTGEKVFLECVQDMDHENMFWYRQDPGLGLRLIYFSYDVKMKEKGDIPEGYSVSREKKERFSLILESASTNQTSMYLCASSVGTVRNSPLHFGNGTRLTVT.

Ten or more counts support this clonotype. This rearrangement joins TRBV29-1 to TRBJ2-7; no clear D. In germline, CDR1 is SQVTM, CDR2 ANQGSEA. The V gene lost 6 bases and the J gene lost 3 bases, with 12 bases spanning the gap. CDR3 length equals 12 residues. The CDR3 region has the DNA TGCAGCGTCCTCGGGCAGAGCTACGAGCAGTACGTC. The encoded protein is CSVLGQSYEQYV.

This clonotype occurred many times. Compared with germline, one end of the junction differs, possibly owing to a read error. The chain couples TRBV7-2 to TRBJ2-1; 8 nucleotides agree with TRBD2. The germline gives CDR1 SGHTA, CDR2 FQGNSA. The length of the CDR3 is 14 residues. The CDR3: CASSLVGGGPFKLF. CDR3 nucleotide sequence: TGTGCCAGCAGCTTAGTAGGCGGGGGGCCCTTTAAGCTCTTC.